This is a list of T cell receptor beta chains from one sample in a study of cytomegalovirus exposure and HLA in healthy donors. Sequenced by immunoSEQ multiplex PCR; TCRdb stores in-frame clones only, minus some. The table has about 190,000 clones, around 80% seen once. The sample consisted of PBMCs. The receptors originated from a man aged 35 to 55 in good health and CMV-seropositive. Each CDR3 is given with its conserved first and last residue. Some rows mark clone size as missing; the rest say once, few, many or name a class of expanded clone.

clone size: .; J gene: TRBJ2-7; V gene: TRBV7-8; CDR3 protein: CASSVRDRREQYF
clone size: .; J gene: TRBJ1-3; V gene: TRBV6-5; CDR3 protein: CASSRQGAGNTIYF
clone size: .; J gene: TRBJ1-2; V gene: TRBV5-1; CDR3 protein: CASSLGTGLYGYTF
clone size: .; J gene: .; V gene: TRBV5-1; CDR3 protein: CASSSQGAGYEQYF
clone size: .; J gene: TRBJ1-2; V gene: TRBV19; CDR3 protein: CASSPSTGSYGYTF
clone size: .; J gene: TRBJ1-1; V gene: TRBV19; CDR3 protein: CASSIDVNTEAFF
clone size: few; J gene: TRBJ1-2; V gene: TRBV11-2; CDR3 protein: CASSLKDSYGYTF
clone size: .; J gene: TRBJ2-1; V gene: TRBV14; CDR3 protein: CASSSDSFYNEQFF
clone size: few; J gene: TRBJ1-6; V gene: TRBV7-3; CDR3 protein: CASSWGQSNSPLHF
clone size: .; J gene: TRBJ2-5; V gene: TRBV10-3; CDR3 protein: CAISPHRDRGFETSGQETQYF
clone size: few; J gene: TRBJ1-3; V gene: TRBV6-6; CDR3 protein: CASSLQPTIYF
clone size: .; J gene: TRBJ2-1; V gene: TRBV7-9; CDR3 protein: CSSSLEIAVNEQFF
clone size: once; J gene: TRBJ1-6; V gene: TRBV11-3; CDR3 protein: CASSSGQPNSPLHF
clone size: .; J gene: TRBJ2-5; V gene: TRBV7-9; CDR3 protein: CASSLPRTSGRGGETQYF
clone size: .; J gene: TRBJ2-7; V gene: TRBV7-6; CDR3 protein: CASSSGTGTYEQYF
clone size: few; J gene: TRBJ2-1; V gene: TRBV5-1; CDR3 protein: CASRKVDRGNEQFF
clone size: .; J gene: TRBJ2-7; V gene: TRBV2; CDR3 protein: CASLGGLAGVNEQYF
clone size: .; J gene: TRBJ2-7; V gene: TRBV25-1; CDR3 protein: CASSDPGGTRNEQYF
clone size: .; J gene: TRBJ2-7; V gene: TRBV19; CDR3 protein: CASGIVTSGIYEQYF
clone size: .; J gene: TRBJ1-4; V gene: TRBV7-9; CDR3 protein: CASSIQTGVTEKLFF
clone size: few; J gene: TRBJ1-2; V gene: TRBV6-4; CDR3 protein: CASNPTGTSYGYTF
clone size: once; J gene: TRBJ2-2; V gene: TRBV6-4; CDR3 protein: CASSESGQVTGELFF
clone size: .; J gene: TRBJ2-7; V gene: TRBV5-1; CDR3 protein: CASSSQGVGIF
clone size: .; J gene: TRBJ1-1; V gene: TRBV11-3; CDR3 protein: CASSLEPGNTEAFF
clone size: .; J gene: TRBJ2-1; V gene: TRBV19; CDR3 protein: CASTRTSATFSYNEQFF
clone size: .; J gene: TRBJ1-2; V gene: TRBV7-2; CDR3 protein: CASSLGSANYGYTF
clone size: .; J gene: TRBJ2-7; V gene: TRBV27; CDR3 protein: CASSSRRAGLGYEQYF
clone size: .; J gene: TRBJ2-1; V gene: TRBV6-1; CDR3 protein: CASSLQGSRGYEQFF
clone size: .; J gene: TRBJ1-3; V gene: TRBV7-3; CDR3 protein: CASSLGPLYSGNTIYF
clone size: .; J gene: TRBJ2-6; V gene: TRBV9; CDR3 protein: CASSLGGGGSGANVLTF
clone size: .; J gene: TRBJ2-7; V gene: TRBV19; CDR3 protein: CASSLRRQGSYEQYF
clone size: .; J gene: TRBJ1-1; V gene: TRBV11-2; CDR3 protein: CASSLAAGGGTEAFF
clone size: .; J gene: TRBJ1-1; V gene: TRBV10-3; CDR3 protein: CAISDPPRAAFF
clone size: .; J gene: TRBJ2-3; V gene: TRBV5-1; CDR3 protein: CASSLGTGVSDTQYF
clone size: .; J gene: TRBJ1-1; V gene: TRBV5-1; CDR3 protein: CASSLTGRARAEAFF
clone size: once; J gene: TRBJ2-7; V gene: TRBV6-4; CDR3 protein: CASSVEGGESYEQYF
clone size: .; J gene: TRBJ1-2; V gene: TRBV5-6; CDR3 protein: CASSFGGQGNYGYTF
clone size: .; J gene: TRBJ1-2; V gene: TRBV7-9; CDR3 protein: CASSSAGTGNGYTF
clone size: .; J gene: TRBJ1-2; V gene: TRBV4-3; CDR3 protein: CASSQDLFRGHPYGYTF
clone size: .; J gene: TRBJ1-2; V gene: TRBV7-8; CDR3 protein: CASSPPTGSNSGYTF
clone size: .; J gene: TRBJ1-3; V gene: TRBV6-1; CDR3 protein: CASSGTGAGRGGNTIYF
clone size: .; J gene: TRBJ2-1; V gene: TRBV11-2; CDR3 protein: CASSLRSAEKFF
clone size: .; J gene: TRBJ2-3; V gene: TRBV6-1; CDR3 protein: CASSETGGDTQYF
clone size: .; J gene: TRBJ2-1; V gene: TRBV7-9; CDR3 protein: CSSSLVAGGLMNEQFF
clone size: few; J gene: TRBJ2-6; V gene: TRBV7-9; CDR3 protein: CASRDRDRGVPNGANGLTF
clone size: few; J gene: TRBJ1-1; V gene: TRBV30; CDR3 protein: CAWKDTGNTEAFF
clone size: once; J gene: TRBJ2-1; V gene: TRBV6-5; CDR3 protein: CVVCDSVLAHEQFF
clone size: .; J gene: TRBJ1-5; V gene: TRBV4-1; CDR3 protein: CASSQTGGPSGQPQHF
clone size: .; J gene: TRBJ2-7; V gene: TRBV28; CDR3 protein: CASSLSGEQYF
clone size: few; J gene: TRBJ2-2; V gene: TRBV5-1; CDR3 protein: CASSLATGELFF
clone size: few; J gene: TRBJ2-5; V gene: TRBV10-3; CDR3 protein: CAIIGLAGSQETQYF